The 30 T cell receptor beta chains reported below all come from one sample, sequenced in a study of cytomegalovirus exposure and HLA in healthy donors (dated by TCRdb to between 2016 and 2019). Library preparation was by the immunoSEQ multiplex PCR assay. For the multiplex PCR, a mixture combining 60 forward primers for TCR Vbeta segments and 13 reverse primers for TCR Jbeta segments was used. The source is immuneACCESS, and TCRdb retained only in-frame sequences with V and J called. Part of the clones is not carried over; for the studies checked, unresolved V genes explain less than half of this, and the remainder is unexplained. The sample has a few hundred thousand clones on record, 70% to 90% of them singletons. About 2.3% of the sample goes to the ten largest clones. The sample was PBMCs. These receptors were obtained from a woman aged 18-29 years in good health and CMV-seronegative.

This chain links TRBV5-6 with TRBJ2-3; possibly TRBD2 for D (6 bases). The CDR3 runs 13 residues. Germline CDR1 SGHDT, CDR2 YYEEEE. V lost 2 bases and J 6 bases, leaving 10 bases between the germline ends. The CDR3 reads CASSFWEADTQYF. CDR3 sequence (DNA): TGTGCCAGCAGCTTTTGGGAGGCGGATACGCAGTATTTT.

This clone was recorded once. V is TRBV19 and J is TRBJ2-1; TRBD2 matches 9 bases. V dropped 5 bases and J dropped 4; count of bases not matched to a gene: 6. CDR1 is LNHDA and CDR2 is SQIVND in the germline V gene (reference sequence). The CDR3 covers 15 residues. The CDR3 protein is CASSAGTSTYNEQFF. In DNA, the CDR3 is TGTGCCAGTAGTGCCGGGACTAGCACATACAATGAGCAGTTCTTC. The whole variable domain, remainder taken from reference TRBV19 and TRBJ2-1, is DGGITQSPKYLFRKEGQNVTLSCEQNLNHDAMYWYRQDPGQGLRLIYYSQIVNDFQKGDIAEGYSVSREKKESFPLTVTSAQKNPTAFYLCASSAGTSTYNEQFFGPGTRLTVL.

CDR3 residues: CASKSGGAGNEQFF. For the CDR3, the DNA is TGTGCCAGCAAGTCGGGTGGGGCCGGCAATGAGCAGTTCTTC. J is TRBJ2-1 and V is TRBV6-5; possibly TRBD1 for D (5 bases). V dropped 7 bases and J dropped 6 bases, with 16 bases sitting between them. The germline gives CDR1 MNHEY, CDR2 SVGAGI. This CDR3 has 14 amino acids.

The chain carries TRBV27 and TRBJ1-2; a weak D match, TRBD1 (6 bases). The CDR3 is 15 residues long. Germline CDR1 reads MNHEY; CDR2 reads SMNVEV (reference sequence). V was trimmed by 3 bases and J by 0 bases, leaving 11 bases between them. In nucleotides, the CDR3 is TGTGCCAGCAGTTTCGGGGGGGGGCCTAACTATGGCTACACCTTC. As protein: CASSFGGGPNYGYTF.

This sequence joins TRBV29-1 and TRBJ2-6, with D possibly matching TRBD1 (5 bases). Germline CDR1 and CDR2: SQVTM and ANQGSEA. This CDR3 spans 16 amino acids. With 4 bases removed from V and 2 bases from J, the gap between germline ends came to 15 bases. The CDR3: CSVAGREGTGANVLTF. The CDR3 DNA reads as TGCAGCGTTGCGGGCAGGGAAGGGACTGGGGCCAACGTCCTGACTTTC.

The chain joins TRBV7-3 to TRBJ2-3; D is unresolved. The V gene's germline CDR1 is SGHTA and CDR2 FQGTGA. The CDR3 is 19 residues long. With 4 bases removed from V and 2 bases from J, the gap between germline ends came to 25 bases. This CDR3 is CASSSREPYSGFSTDTQYF. The CDR3 nucleotides are TGTGCCAGCAGCTCCCGCGAACCTTATTCCGGGTTTTCCACAGATACGCAGTATTTT.

V and J are TRBV27 and TRBJ2-3; D is possibly TRBD1 (5 bases). CDR3 length equals 16 residues. Germline-derived CDR1 and CDR2 are MNHEY and SMNVEV (reference sequence). Trimming took off 2 bases at V and 4 bases at J, with 16 bases between the two ends. The CDR3 sequence: CASSLEGRVWADTQYF. The DNA for the CDR3 is TGTGCCAGCAGTTTAGAAGGCAGGGTCTGGGCAGATACGCAGTATTTT.

The chain employs TRBV15 and TRBJ2-1; 11 bases are shared with TRBD2. This CDR3 spans 18 amino acids. CDR1 is LNHNV and CDR2 is YYDKDF in the germline V gene (reference sequence). With V trimmed by 4 bases and J by 2 bases, 10 bases remained unmatched. The CDR3 reads CATSNPLLAGAPYNEQFF. CDR3 sequence (DNA): TGTGCCACCAGCAACCCCCTACTAGCGGGGGCCCCCTACAATGAGCAGTTCTTC.

This clone was observed a few times. This sequence joins TRBV6-1 and TRBJ1-4, with 8 bases aligning to TRBD1. The germline V gene encodes CDR1 MNHNS and CDR2 SASEGT. J gave up 7 bases and V 4 bases, and 5 bases lay outside the gene matches. The CDR3 has 14 residues. In DNA, the CDR3 is TGTGCCAGCAGTGCGGACAGGGCAGGTGAAAAACTGTTTTTT. Translation gives CASSADRAGEKLFF.

This rearrangement joins TRBV14 to TRBJ2-7, with a tentative D call TRBD2 (5 bases). The germline CDR1 and CDR2 sequences are SGHDN and FVKESK. This CDR3 has 15 amino acids. V was trimmed by 0 bases and J by 1 base, leaving 10 bases between them. The CDR3 spells CASSQDLSGSYEQYF. The CDR3 DNA sequence: TGTGCCAGCAGCCAAGATCTGTCGGGATCCTACGAGCAGTACTTC.

Comments on this clone: Within the sample, other DNA sequences also encode this same CDR3. The V gene is TRBV15, the J gene TRBJ2-5; no firm D call. V lost 0 bases and J 4 bases, leaving 3 bases between the germline ends. Germline values: CDR1 LNHNV, CDR2 YYDKDF (reference sequence). The CDR3 consists of 12 residues. The CDR3 loop is CATSRDRETQYF. CDR3 bases: TGTGCCACCAGCAGAGATCGAGAGACCCAGTACTTC.

This sequence joins TRBV5-4 and TRBJ2-5; D possibly corresponds to TRBD1 (7 bases). V lost 5 bases and J lost 0, with 20 bases in between. The length of the CDR3 is 17 residues. CDR1 SGHNT and CDR2 YYREEE come from the germline V gene (reference sequence). CDR3 loop: CASRVLGVRGDQETQYF. DNA for the CDR3: TGTGCCAGCAGGGTACTAGGTGTCAGGGGGGACCAAGAGACCCAGTACTTC.

The rearrangement links TRBV5-4 to TRBJ2-3; 7 positions match TRBD2. The trim removed 4 bases at V and 3 bases at J, leaving 17 bases unmatched. The CDR3 runs 18 residues. CDR1 and CDR2 from the germline V gene are SGHNT and YYREEE (reference sequence). CDR3 nucleotides: TGTGCCAGCAGCCTCCCTTTCCGAGCAGCGGGGACGACAGATACGCAGTATTTT. Its protein product is CASSLPFRAAGTTDTQYF. The entire variable domain, with the rest obtained from reference TRBV5-4 and TRBJ2-3, is as follows: ETGVTQSPTHLIKTRGQQVTLRCSSQSGHNTVSWYQQALGQGPQFIFQYYREEENGRGNFPPRFSGLQFPNYSSELNVNALELDDSALYLCASSLPFRAAGTTDTQYFGPGTRLTVL.

V gene TRBV2 combines with J gene TRBJ1-4; D perhaps matches TRBD1 (5 bases). The V and J ends lost 10 bases and 8 bases respectively, with 17 bases between them. The CDR3 is 13 residues long. Germline V gene data show CDR1 as SNHLY and CDR2 as FYNNEI. The CDR3 DNA follows: TGTGCCACCAGAAGGGGCTTGGGAGAAAAACTGTTTTTT. Residues: CATRRGLGEKLFF. The entire variable domain, with the rest obtained from reference TRBV2 and TRBJ1-4, is as follows: EPEVTQTPSHQVTQMGQEVILRCVPISNHLYFYWYRQILGQKVEFLVSFYNNEISEKSEIFDDQFSVERPDGSNFTLKIRSTKLEDSAMYFCATRRGLGEKLFFGSGTQLSVL.

This sequence joins TRBV6-6 and TRBJ2-5; 9 bases map to TRBD1. Losses at the gene ends were 5 bases for V and 2 bases for J; bases not matched to a gene: 6. There are 15 residues in the CDR3. Germline CDR1 and CDR2: MNHNY and SVGAGI (reference sequence). CDR3 sequence (DNA): TGTGCCAGCAGTCAAACAGGGGGCTCGCAAGAGACCCAGTACTTC. Translation: CASSQTGGSQETQYF.

V and J are TRBV9 and TRBJ2-1; D possibly corresponds to TRBD2 (6 bases). There are 14 residues in the CDR3. Deletions cut 3 bases from V and 8 bases from J, with 15 bases between. Germline lookup yields CDR1 SGDLS and CDR2 YYNGEE. CDR3 residues: CASSDGAPGDEQFF. For the CDR3, the DNA is TGTGCCAGCAGCGACGGGGCCCCGGGAGATGAGCAGTTCTTC.

The V call is TRBV30, the J call TRBJ2-2, with a weak D call TRBD1 (6 bases). This CDR3 comprises 12 residues. Germline loops: CDR1 GTSNPN, CDR2 SVGIG (reference sequence). Trimming removed 2 bases from V and 6 bases from J, with 7 bases in between. This CDR3 is CAWSKGAGELFF. The CDR3, as DNA: TGTGCCTGGAGTAAGGGGGCCGGGGAGCTGTTTTTT.

The genes are TRBV29-1 and TRBJ1-3; 7 bases align to TRBD1. This CDR3 contains 14 residues. CDR1 and CDR2 (germline): SQVTM, ANQGSEA. V trimming: 6 bases; J trimming: 3 bases; junction bases outside the gene matches: 8. CDR3 DNA: TGCAGCGTCGGCCGAGGGACAGATGGAAACACCATATATTTT. Translation gives CSVGRGTDGNTIYF.

This chain joins TRBV6-1 and TRBJ2-1, with D tentatively TRBD1 (5 bases). The CDR3 runs 11 residues. The ends were cut back, 4 bases at V and 9 bases at J, with 7 bases in the middle. Germline lookup yields CDR1 MNHNS and CDR2 SASEGT. The CDR3 region has the DNA TGTGCCAGCAGTGTAAGGGGTGAGCAGTTCTTC. Translation gives CASSVRGEQFF.

The V gene is TRBV6-6, the J gene TRBJ1-2, with 8 bases that match TRBD1. Germline V gene data show CDR1 as MNHNY and CDR2 as SVGAGI (reference sequence). This CDR3 is 15 amino acids long. The V and J ends lost 6 bases and 7 bases, in that order; junction bases with no gene match: 13. The CDR3 DNA is TGTGCCAGCAGGATACAGGGGGGTGAGCTAGGTGGCTACACCTTC. As protein: CASRIQGGELGGYTF.

The rearrangement uses TRBV15 and TRBJ1-6; possible D gene TRBD1, 5 bases. CDR1 LNHNV and CDR2 YYDKDF come from the germline V gene (reference sequence). This CDR3 contains 16 residues. Trimming removed 11 bases at V and 1 base at J, with 18 bases between. CDR3: CAPGGIGGSYNSPLHF. CDR3 DNA sequence: TGTGCCCCGGGGGGTATTGGCGGGTCCTATAATTCACCCCTCCACTTT.

The chain recombines TRBV5-5 with TRBJ2-1; weak D call: TRBD1 (5 bases). Per germline, CDR1 SGHKS and CDR2 YYEKEE (reference sequence). The CDR3 totals 18 residues. The V end lost 4 bases, the J end lost 5 bases, and 25 bases lay between the germline ends. For the CDR3, the DNA is TGTGCCAGCAGCCCCTTCCGATTAGGGGTCGACCAAAACAATGAGCAGTTCTTC. Translating it yields CASSPFRLGVDQNNEQFF.

V and J are TRBV10-3 and TRBJ1-1; 9 bases match TRBD1. This CDR3 contains 13 residues. Germline V gives CDR1 ENHRY, CDR2 SYGVKD. V lost 6 bases, J lost 4 bases, and 3 bases stayed unmatched. CDR3 sequence: CAISGQGTTEAFF. The CDR3 bases are TGTGCCATCAGCGGACAGGGGACCACTGAAGCTTTCTTT.

The chain recombines TRBV2 with TRBJ2-2, with 9 bases fitting TRBD2. Per the germline V gene, CDR1 is SNHLY and CDR2 is FYNNEI. V trimming: 5 bases; J trimming: 4 bases; junction bases outside the gene matches: 5. This CDR3 has 15 amino acids. Here the CDR3 DNA reads TGTGCCAGCAGTACGGGGCGGGGGGGCACCGGGGAGCTGTTTTTT. This gives the protein CASSTGRGGTGELFF.

V usage is TRBV29-1 and J usage is TRBJ1-5; D not resolved. Trimming left V 1 base short and J 4 bases short, with 8 bases between. The CDR3 covers 13 residues. The germline V gene has CDR1 SQVTM and CDR2 ANQGSEA. CDR3 loop: CSVEVAPNQPQHF. CDR3 DNA: TGCAGCGTTGAAGTGGCACCGAATCAGCCCCAGCATTTT.

This rearrangement joins TRBV15 to TRBJ2-5, with TRBD1 matching over 12 bases. Trimming removed 1 base from V and 4 bases from J; junction bases left unmatched: 4. Germline V gene data show CDR1 as LNHNV and CDR2 as YYDKDF (reference sequence). The CDR3 spans 16 residues. CDR3 DNA sequence: TGTGCCACCAGCAGAGGGGACAGGGGGCAGTCAGAGACCCAGTACTTC. This sequence encodes CATSRGDRGQSETQYF.

The chain is built from TRBV18 and TRBJ2-1, with D perhaps matching TRBD1 (6 bases). The CDR3 length is 14 residues. Deletions cut 3 bases from V and 7 bases from J, with 13 bases between. The V gene's germline CDR1 is KGHSH and CDR2 LQKENI. The CDR3 is CASSPIQGVNEQFF. For the CDR3, the DNA is TGTGCCAGCTCACCGATACAGGGAGTGAATGAGCAGTTCTTC.

The chain uses TRBV5-1 and TRBJ1-1, with D maybe TRBD1 (6 bases). Per the germline V gene, CDR1 is SGHRS and CDR2 is YFSETQ. Trimming pared 2 bases from V and 7 bases from J, leaving 15 bases between. The CDR3 consists of 14 residues. CDR3 loop: CASSLYDRTFEAFF. The CDR3 nucleotides read TGCGCCAGCAGCTTATACGACAGGACCTTTGAAGCTTTCTTT.

The chain carries TRBV6-4 and TRBJ1-2, with D unresolved. CDR1 is MRHNA and CDR2 is SNTAGT in the germline V gene. This CDR3 spans 14 amino acids. V lost 2 bases, J lost 8 bases, and 15 bases lay in between. CDR3 region: CASSDIWREGGYTF. CDR3 nucleotide sequence: TGTGCCAGCAGTGACATCTGGCGGGAAGGGGGCTACACCTTC.

The rearrangement links TRBV13 to TRBJ2-5; 9 bases map to TRBD1. This CDR3 spans 14 amino acids. V gave up 3 bases and J gave up 9 bases; unmatched junction bases: 8. Germline assignment: CDR1 PRHDT and CDR2 FYEKMQ (reference sequence). CDR3 coding DNA: TGTGCCAGCAGCTTCCGGGACAGGGAGGGGTCCCAGTACTTC. Protein sequence: CASSFRDREGSQYF.